This record covers a single TCR beta chain. Its specificity is unknown. Criteria for exclusion of patients were uncontrolled infection, other autoimmune disease, pregnancy or lactation. From 10 ml of fresh peripheral blood, PBMCs were isolated. J gave up 4 bases and V 10 bases, and 9 bases lay outside the gene matches. CDR1 and CDR2 (germline): LGHDT, YNNKEL (reference sequence). The CDR3 is 13 residues long. The sample is drawn from a study of T cells in Graves' hyperthyroidism and ophthalmopathy. Regarding the study as a whole: Ophthalmopathy and stable hyperthyroidism were told apart by a 13 V-J model.

The TCR beta CDR3 regions underwent amplification using RNA transcripts as the source. RT-PCR in the first round (using the HTBI primer set) targeted the TCR CDR3. TCRdb analysed the multiplex PCR reads with MiXCR anew, one entry per CDR3 protein. This sample has 300,000 to 400,000 distinct CDR3 sequences; over 11% occur once, and the top ten carry about 11%. The material sequenced was blood. The sequence came from a woman aged 60 to 75 with Graves' hyperthyroidism. The chain couples TRBV3-1 to TRBJ2-7, with TRBD2 identical over 8 bases. CDR3 region: CATGGAGWYEQYF. The DNA for the CDR3 is TGTGCCACCGGGGGGGCAGGCTGGTACGAGCAGTACTTC.